A selection of T cell receptor beta chains follows, all from one sample in a study of blood T cell repertoires in COVID-19. The method was immunoSEQ multiplex PCR; TCRdb's version includes in-frame clones alone and lacks a portion of them. The table lists 270,000 or so clones, around 84% of them singletons. The specimen was peripheral blood. All receptors come from a human donor with COVID-19, enrolled during active disease. The donor label of this sample is uncertain. Both conserved end residues are part of each CDR3. A D gene is named only where the DNA matches it firmly. Clone size is stated in some rows and not others, as once, few, many or a class when expanded.

d_gene | abundance | j_gene | v_gene | CDR3nt | CDR3aa
- | few | TRBJ2-1 | TRBV19 | TGTGCCAGTAGTATAGCTCTCTCGCGCCCGAGCTCCTACAATGAGCAGTTCTTC | CASSIALSRPSSYNEQFF
- | - | TRBJ2-5 | TRBV10-1 | TGCGCCAGCAGTGAGTCGGCCAGGGGGGTTGAGACCCAGTACTTC | CASSESARGVETQYF
TRBD2 | - | TRBJ2-7 | TRBV5-1 | TGCGCCAGCAGCCTTAGCGGGAGACAATACGCGCAGTACTTC | CASSLSGRQYAQYF
TRBD2 | - | TRBJ2-1 | TRBV3-1/TRBV3-2 | TGTGCCAGCAGCCAAGATCGGGCGGGAGGGAGTGATGAGCAGTTCTTC | CASSQDRAGGSDEQFF
TRBD2 | - | TRBJ2-1 | TRBV24-1 | TGTGCCACCAGTGGTCGACTAGCGTGCTACAATGAGCAGTTCTTC | CATSGRLACYNEQFF
TRBD1 | - | TRBJ1-5 | TRBV10-3 | TGTGCCATCAGTGAGACGCAGGGGGTAGGCAATCAGCCCCAGCATTTT | CAISETQGVGNQPQHF
- | - | TRBJ1-1 | TRBV4-3 | TGCGCCAGCAGCCAAGACCGGTGGGGAGGTGAAGCTTTCTTT | CASSQDRWGGEAFF
- | many | TRBJ1-2 | TRBV7-8 | TGTGCCAGCAGCCCACGACAGGATGGCTACACCTTC | CASSPRQDGYTF
TRBD1 | - | TRBJ2-3 | TRBV6-2/TRBV6-3 | TGTGCCAGCAGTTACGCGTGGGACAGCGATACGCAGTATTTT | CASSYAWDSDTQYF
- | few | TRBJ1-5 | TRBV7-8 | TGTGCCAGCAGCTTAGAGAGGGATCAGCCCCAGCATTTT | CASSLERDQPQHF
- | - | TRBJ1-4 | TRBV28 | TGTGCCAGCAGTTTCTCAGGGATTAATGAAAAACTGTTTTTT | CASSFSGINEKLFF
TRBD2 | once | TRBJ2-1 | TRBV5-1 | TGCGCCAGCAGCTTGGTAACTAGCGCCTACAATGAGCAGTTCTTC | CASSLVTSAYNEQFF
TRBD1 | - | TRBJ1-2 | TRBV18 | TGTGCCAGCTCAGTCGCCGGGACAGGGACTCTGACGGGAGGTGGCTACACCTTC | CASSVAGTGTLTGGGYTF
TRBD1 | - | TRBJ1-5 | TRBV2 | TGTGCCAGCACCCCCGACAGGGGCCAAGAACAGCCCCAGCATTTT | CASTPDRGQEQPQHF
- | - | TRBJ1-5 | TRBV18 | TGTGCCAGCTCACCGGGGGGGGACCAGCCCCAGCATTTT | CASSPGGDQPQHF
- | - | TRBJ1-2 | TRBV10-3 | TGTGCCGTCCTCGTACAGAACTATGGCTACACCTTC | CAVLVQNYGYTF
TRBD2 | - | TRBJ2-2 | TRBV19 | TGTGCCAGTAGTACGGGACTAGCGGGAGCAGCAACCACCGGGGAGCTGTTTTTT | CASSTGLAGAATTGELFF
TRBD2 | - | TRBJ2-4 | TRBV7-9 | TGTGCCAGCAGCCCTCTTGGACTAGCGGGAACCAAAAACATTCAGTACTTC | CASSPLGLAGTKNIQYF
- | - | TRBJ2-5 | TRBV13 | TGTGCCAGCAGCTTAGCATCTAGCCGGGAGACCCAGTACTTC | CASSLASSRETQYF
TRBD2 | - | TRBJ2-5 | TRBV5-1 | TGCGCCAGCAGCCAGGGGACTAGCGGGTTGGGGGAGACCCAGTACTTC | CASSQGTSGLGETQYF
- | - | TRBJ1-5 | TRBV10-3 | TGTGCCATCAGTGAGTCGGGAGAGGGTCATCAGCCCCAGCATTTT | CAISESGEGHQPQHF
- | once | TRBJ2-1 | TRBV5-1 | TGCGCCAGCAGCTTGAATGGGGCCAATGAGCAGTTCTTC | CASSLNGANEQFF
TRBD2 | - | TRBJ2-7 | TRBV29-1 | TGCAGCGTGGGGACTAGCGGGAGCCACGAGCAGTACTTC | CSVGTSGSHEQYF
- | - | TRBJ2-2 | TRBV5-4 | TGTGCCAGCAGCCGTATTAGCGGAAACACCGGGGAGCTGTTTTTT | CASSRISGNTGELFF
TRBD1 | - | TRBJ1-5 | TRBV28 | TGTGCCAGCAGTCGAGCAGGGACAGGGGGCGGGCTTGCCCAGCATTTT | CASSRAGTGGGLAQHF
- | - | TRBJ1-3 | TRBV2 | TGTGCCAGCAGTCCCCTGAACACCATATATTTT | CASSPLNTIYF
- | - | TRBJ2-3 | TRBV5-4 | TGTGCCAGCAGCTTGGCCCGGACTAGCACAGATACGCAGTATTTT | CASSLARTSTDTQYF
- | - | TRBJ2-3 | TRBV19 | TGTGCCAGTAGTATCGGGGATACGCAGTATTTT | CASSIGDTQYF
- | once | TRBJ1-5 | TRBV5-4 | TGTGCCAGCAGCCTCTTTAATAGCAATCAGCCCCAGCATTTT | CASSLFNSNQPQHF
TRBD2 | - | TRBJ2-5 | TRBV28 | TGTGCCAGCAGTTTACTAGCGGGACAAGAGACCCAGTACTTC | CASSLLAGQETQYF
- | - | TRBJ2-7 | TRBV18 | TGTGCCAGCTCACCCGTAAACAGGGGGGGATCGGACGAGCAGTACTTC | CASSPVNRGGSDEQYF
- | - | TRBJ1-1 | TRBV6-5 | TGTGCCAGCAGTCTAAGGGGTACTCGGACTGAAGCTTTCTTT | CASSLRGTRTEAFF
- | - | TRBJ2-1 | TRBV21-1 | TGTGCCAGCAGCAAGTCGGGACTAGCGGGAGGGCCCAACTACAATGAGCAGTTCTTC | CASSKSGLAGGPNYNEQFF